Each of the 28 T cell receptor beta chains below was sequenced from the same sample in a study of post-analysis software for immune sequencing data. Notes on the study in general: Comparison of patients with controls showed 4 to 6 TRBV segments more frequent in patients, TRBV5-6, TRBV5-1 and TRBV20-1 among them.

Unique molecular identifiers were built into the TCR beta cDNA libraries. TCRdb reprocessed the PCR reads with MiXCR, giving one entry per CDR3 protein. Of hundreds of thousands of distinct CDR3 sequences listed, approximately 53% are singletons. Their cognate antigens are unknown. Sequencing was carried out using blood. Receptors were obtained from a girl aged 5 to 17 with multiple sclerosis.

There are a few counts of this clonotype. The chain employs TRBV3-1 and TRBJ1-2; D unresolved. The germline V gene has CDR1 LGHDT and CDR2 YNNKEL (reference sequence). The CDR3 loop spans 13 amino acids. V lost 4 bases to trimming and J lost 7 bases, with 13 bases between them. The CDR3, as DNA: TGTGCCAGCAGCCGTCGGGAAACGGCTGGCTACACCTTC. This codes for CASSRRETAGYTF.

This chain uses TRBV29-1 with TRBJ2-7; 9 bases map to TRBD1. Trimming took 7 bases from V and 2 from J; bases not matched to a gene: 6. From germline, CDR1 is SQVTM and CDR2 ANQGSEA. The length of the CDR3 is 13 residues. DNA for the CDR3: TGCAGCGCAGGGACAGGGCGAGCCTACGAGCAGTACTTC. Translating gives CSAGTGRAYEQYF.

The chain employs TRBV29-1 and TRBJ1-2; a possible D gene is TRBD1 (6 bases). With 3 bases removed from V and 4 bases from J, the gap between germline ends came to 12 bases. This CDR3 spans 13 amino acids. Germline CDR1 and CDR2: SQVTM and ANQGSEA. CDR3 in amino acids: CSVDPRGSYGYTF. CDR3 sequence (DNA): TGCAGCGTTGACCCCAGGGGCTCCTATGGCTACACCTTC.

The chain links TRBV20-1 to TRBJ2-5, with D possibly called TRBD1 or TRBD2 (5 bases each). The CDR3 length is 14 residues. V lost 3 bases and J lost 2, with 13 bases in between. Germline V CDR1 and CDR2: DFQATT, SNEGSKA (reference sequence). CDR3 region: CSASSFGAQETQYF. CDR3 nucleotide sequence: TGCAGTGCTAGCTCCTTCGGGGCGCAAGAGACCCAGTACTTC.

The chain uses TRBV15 and TRBJ2-3; 9 positions agree with TRBD1. The CDR3 has 16 amino acids. V gave up 0 bases and J gave up 1 base; unmatched junction bases: 2. Looked up from germline, CDR1 is LNHNV and CDR2 is YYDKDF (reference sequence). The CDR3 region has the DNA TGTGCCACCAGCAGAGATGGACAGGGGCGCACAGATACGCAGTATTTT. It codes for CATSRDGQGRTDTQYF.

The chain couples TRBV7-8 to TRBJ2-7; maybe TRBD2 (6 bases). Germline V lookup: CDR1 SGHVS, CDR2 FQNEAQ. The V end was cut by 6 bases, the J end by 4 bases, with 16 bases between. CDR3 size: 14 residues. The CDR3 coding sequence is TGTGCCAGCAGACTCAGCGGGTCACTTTACGAGCAGTACTTC. This encodes CASRLSGSLYEQYF.

V is TRBV4-1 and J is TRBJ2-1; no definite D call. CDR3 length: 15 residues. V lost 0 bases and J 6 bases, leaving 12 bases between the germline ends. Germline-derived CDR1 and CDR2 are MGHRA and YSYEKL. The CDR3 DNA is TGCGCCAGCAGCCAAGAATGGCTAACCCCCAATGAGCAGTTCTTC. It encodes CASSQEWLTPNEQFF.

J is TRBJ1-5 and V is TRBV6-2 or TRBV6-3; the D gene is possibly TRBD1 (6 bases). Germline V gene data show CDR1 as MNHEY and CDR2 as SVGEGT. The CDR3 consists of 13 residues. V was shortened by 6 bases and J by 7 bases, with 13 bases between the two germline ends. CDR3 loop: CASRGGGQQPQHF. The CDR3 coding sequence is TGTGCCAGCAGAGGGGGGGGGCAGCAGCCCCAGCATTTT.

In DNA form, the CDR3 reads TGCAGTGCCCCCCCCGGCGGGGGCAATGAGCAGTTCTTC. Translation gives CSAPPGGGNEQFF. The chain is built from TRBV20-1 and TRBJ2-1, with 7 bases identical to TRBD2. The germline V gene has CDR1 DFQATT and CDR2 SNEGSKA (reference sequence). The V segment lost 6 bases and the J segment 6 bases; nucleotides outside the gene matches: 8. The CDR3 is 13 amino acids.

On this clonotype itself: Compared with germline, one end of the junction differs, possibly owing to a read error. The V call is TRBV2, the J call TRBJ2-6, with D perhaps TRBD1 (6 bases). Germline V CDR1 and CDR2: SNHLY, FYNNEI. CDR3 length: 17 residues. The CDR3 is CASRPGHTSSGANILTF. CDR3 in DNA: TGTGCCAGCAGACCGGGACACACCAGCTCTGGGGCCAACATCCTGACTTTC.

This clonotype was detected a few times. The chain has TRBV6-1 and TRBJ2-5; a weak D match, TRBD1 (6 bases). V was pared by 1 base and J by 11 bases, with 23 bases between. The CDR3 loop spans 16 amino acids. The V gene's germline CDR1 is MNHNS and CDR2 SASEGT. DNA for the CDR3: TGTGCCAGCAGTGAAGTCTCGAGGCGACAGGTGGGGGAGCAGTACTTC. The encoded protein is CASSEVSRRQVGEQYF.

J is TRBJ2-7 and V is TRBV29-1, with a weak D call TRBD1 (5 bases). The germline CDR1 and CDR2 sequences are SQVTM and ANQGSEA. This CDR3 is 12 amino acids long. V was clipped by 4 bases and J by 5 bases, with 12 bases between them. CDR3 residues: CSVGSGIDEQYF. Here the CDR3 DNA reads TGCAGCGTTGGATCAGGGATCGACGAGCAGTACTTC.

V gene TRBV4-1 combines with J gene TRBJ2-7; unclear D gene. CDR1 is MGHRA, CDR2 YSYEKL, per germline. Trimming shortened V by 0 bases and J by 1 base, and 19 bases separated the two germline ends. The CDR3 sequence is 18 residues long. CDR3 sequence: CASSQDKFPGGHSYEQYF. The CDR3 region has the DNA TGCGCCAGCAGCCAAGATAAATTTCCGGGCGGCCATTCCTACGAGCAGTACTTC.

This chain links TRBV6-1 with TRBJ2-1; unclear D gene. Trimming took 2 bases from V and 0 from J, leaving 8 bases between them. The CDR3 has 15 amino acids. Germline V gene data show CDR1 as MNHNS and CDR2 as SASEGT. CDR3: CASSEWGSSYNEQFF. DNA of the CDR3: TGTGCCAGCAGTGAATGGGGAAGCTCCTACAATGAGCAGTTCTTC.

The chain couples TRBV7-9 to TRBJ2-5; D gene uncertain. In germline, CDR1 is SEHNR, CDR2 FQNEAQ (reference sequence). The V and J ends lost 1 base and 2 bases respectively, with 11 bases between them. The CDR3 has 15 amino acids. The CDR3 nucleotides are TGTGCCAGCAGCTTAGGTACAGCACATCAAGAGACCCAGTACTTC. This sequence encodes CASSLGTAHQETQYF.

The table lists this clonotype with a few counts. V is TRBV6-6 and J is TRBJ2-4; maybe TRBD1 (6 bases). The germline V gene has CDR1 MNHNY and CDR2 SVGAGI (reference sequence). The CDR3 has 12 amino acids. Trimming took 6 bases from V and 13 from J, leaving 16 bases between them. CDR3 coding DNA: TGTGCCAGCAGAGTTACAGGGTTGGAGCAGTACTTC. Translated: CASRVTGLEQYF.

The genes are TRBV12-3 or TRBV12-4 and TRBJ2-1; 11 nucleotides match TRBD2. V gave up 4 bases and J gave up 7 bases; unmatched junction bases: 6. CDR3 length: 15 amino acids. The DNA of the CDR3 is TGTGCCAGCAGTTCACTAGCGGGAGCGGGGAATGAGCAGTTCTTC. Protein product: CASSSLAGAGNEQFF.

The rearrangement joins TRBV29-1 to TRBJ2-4, with D maybe TRBD1 (6 bases). In germline, CDR1 is SQVTM, CDR2 ANQGSEA. The V end was cut by 7 bases, the J end by 1 base, with 8 bases between. This CDR3 is 12 amino acids long. CDR3 in DNA: TGCAGCGCCCAGGGGGCCAAAAACATTCAGTACTTC. Encoded protein: CSAQGAKNIQYF.

The V call is TRBV15, the J call TRBJ2-4; maybe TRBD2 (5 bases). The CDR3 spans 16 residues. Trimming stripped 3 bases from V and 0 bases from J, with 12 bases between. Germline CDR1 and CDR2: LNHNV and YYDKDF (reference sequence). CDR3 amino acids: CATSRDLDIAKNIQYF. Written as DNA, the CDR3 is TGTGCCACCAGCAGGGACTTGGATATAGCCAAAAACATTCAGTACTTC. The full variable domain, completed using reference TRBV15 and TRBJ2-4, is DAMVIQNPRYQVTQFGKPVTLSCSQTLNHNVMYWYQQKSSQAPKLLFHYYDKDFNNEADTPDNFQSRRPNTSFCFLDIRSPGLGDTAMYLCATSRDLDIAKNIQYFGAGTRLSVL.

This chain joins TRBV20-1 and TRBJ2-7; a possible D gene is TRBD1 (5 bases). With 0 bases removed from V and 0 bases from J, the gap between germline ends came to 12 bases. The CDR3 is 15 residues long. Germline CDR1 is DFQATT and CDR2 is SNEGSKA (reference sequence). The CDR3 here is CSARDVRAYSYEQYF. CDR3 sequence (DNA): TGCAGTGCTAGAGACGTCAGGGCCTACTCCTACGAGCAGTACTTC.

This clonotype appeared a few times. The chain combines TRBV4-2 with TRBJ2-7; maybe TRBD2 (5 bases). The J call may be mistaken, given a closer DNA end match to TRBJ2-5. This CDR3 contains 13 residues. Germline-derived CDR1 and CDR2 are LGHNA and YNFKEQ. CDR3 in DNA: TGTGCCAGTCGGCCTGGAGGTCATGAGACCCAGTACTTC. Residues: CASRPGGHETQYF.

The chain combines TRBV7-9 with TRBJ2-7; TRBD2 aligns across 8 bases. Germline values: CDR1 SEHNR, CDR2 FQNEAQ (reference sequence). The CDR3 extends over 16 amino acids. V trimming: 5 bases; J trimming: 3 bases; junction bases outside the gene matches: 12. The CDR3 DNA reads TGTGCCAGCAGCCGTGGACAGCCGGGACTAGACTACGAGCAGTACTTC. Protein: CASSRGQPGLDYEQYF.

The CDR3 here is CSASYSGGRGTDTQYF. The DNA for the CDR3 is TGCAGTGCTAGTTATAGCGGGGGGCGTGGCACAGATACGCAGTATTTT. The rearrangement uses TRBV20-1 and TRBJ2-3, with 10 bases lining up with TRBD2. Germline V gives CDR1 DFQATT, CDR2 SNEGSKA (reference sequence). V shed 3 bases, J shed 1 base, and the junction held 7 bases outside the gene matches. CDR3 length: 16 amino acids.

This clonotype has just a few counts. This sequence joins TRBV29-1 and TRBJ2-7; TRBD2 aligns across 14 bases. The CDR3 length is 16 residues. The ends lost 4 bases at V and 3 bases at J; junction bases unmatched: 8. Germline values: CDR1 SQVTM, CDR2 ANQGSEA. For the CDR3, the DNA is TGCAGCGTTGCCGGGACTAGCGGGAGTTCCCTCTACGAGCAGTACTTC. It is translated as CSVAGTSGSSLYEQYF.

J is TRBJ2-5 and V is TRBV7-2, with TRBD2 matching 13 bases. This CDR3 region has 16 residues. V lost 3 bases to trimming and J lost 4 bases; unmatched junction nucleotides: 5. The V gene's germline CDR1 is SGHTA and CDR2 FQGNSA. CDR3 protein: CASSLRTSGGPETQYF. The CDR3 DNA reads as TGTGCCAGCAGCTTGAGGACTAGCGGGGGACCAGAGACCCAGTACTTC.

This clonotype was seen a few times. The genes are TRBV6-5 and TRBJ2-7; 7 bases line up with TRBD2. With 5 bases clipped from V and 3 bases from J, the junction kept 7 bases outside the gene matches. The CDR3 runs to 14 residues. CDR1 MNHEY and CDR2 SVGAGI come from the germline V gene. The CDR3 nucleotides read TGTGCCAGCAGTACGCCTGGCGGGAGCTACGAGCAGTACTTC. It codes for CASSTPGGSYEQYF.

This clonotype was seen only a few times. CDR3 in amino acids: CASSLAGFGSSYNEQFF. Here the CDR3 DNA reads TGCGCCAGCAGCTTGGCGGGCTTCGGGAGCTCCTACAATGAGCAGTTCTTC. V usage is TRBV5-1 and J usage is TRBJ2-1; possible D gene TRBD2, 6 bases. This CDR3 is 17 amino acids long. Trimming removed 0 bases from V and 0 bases from J, with 13 bases in between. Germline loops: CDR1 SGHRS, CDR2 YFSETQ.

Details on this clonotype: The junction shows a germline mismatch at one end, possibly a read error. V gene TRBV6-6 combines with J gene TRBJ1-6; D might be TRBD1 (6 bases). Germline loops: CDR1 MNHNY, CDR2 SVGAGI (reference sequence). This CDR3 region has 16 residues. This CDR3 reads CAGSYSKQGLGSPLHF. In DNA form, the CDR3 reads TGTGCCGGCAGTTACTCGAAGCAGGGGCTTGGCTCACCCCTCCACTTT.